This TCR beta chain was observed in a study of cytotoxic CD8 clonotypes in ibrutinib-treated CLL. Some clones are missing from TCRdb's copy, which holds only in-frame ones; the method was immunoSEQ multiplex PCR. The sample has approximately 330,000 clones; 80% are singletons. CDR3 length: 15 residues. Trimming removed 0 bases from V and 3 bases from J, with 12 bases in between. Germline CDR1 SGHRS, CDR2 YFSETQ. Study results and caveats: Different sampling times were used for sustained-remission and progressing patients.

A note on this clone: Antigen unknown.

The chain couples TRBV5-1 to TRBJ1-2, with D tentatively TRBD1 (5 bases). Sequenced material: PBMCs, taken before ibrutinib treatment. The source of this sequence is a human donor with chronic lymphocytic leukemia. The CDR3 protein is CASSLGQGDHYGYTF. In DNA, the CDR3 is TGCGCCAGCAGCTTGGGGCAGGGAGATCACTATGGCTACACCTTC.